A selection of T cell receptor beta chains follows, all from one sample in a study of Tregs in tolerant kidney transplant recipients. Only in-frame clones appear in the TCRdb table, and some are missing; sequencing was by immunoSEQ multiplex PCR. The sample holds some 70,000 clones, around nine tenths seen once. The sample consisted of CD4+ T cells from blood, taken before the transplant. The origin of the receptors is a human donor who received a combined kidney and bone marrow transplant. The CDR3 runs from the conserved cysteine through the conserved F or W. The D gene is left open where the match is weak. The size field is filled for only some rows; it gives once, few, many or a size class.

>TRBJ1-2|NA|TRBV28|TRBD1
TGTGCCAGCAGTCGGGGACAGCTGGGCTACACCTTC
CASSRGQLGYTF
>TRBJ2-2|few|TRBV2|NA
TGTGCCAGCAAAGGAGGAGGGGAGCTGTTTTTT
CASKGGGELFF
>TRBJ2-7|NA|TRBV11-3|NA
TGTGCCAGCAGCCCACCGGGGGTCTACGAGCAGTACTTC
CASSPPGVYEQYF
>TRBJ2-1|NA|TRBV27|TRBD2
TGTGCCAGCAAGCGGGATAGTACCTACAATGAGCAGTTCTTC
CASKRDSTYNEQFF
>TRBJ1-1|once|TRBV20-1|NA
TGCAGTGCTCGTTTGAACACTGAAGCTTTCTTT
CSARLNTEAFF
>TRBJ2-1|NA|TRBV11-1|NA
TGTGCCAGCAGGCTCAGGGATGGGATCGATGAGCAGTTCTTC
CASRLRDGIDEQFF
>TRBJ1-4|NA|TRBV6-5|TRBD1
TGTGCCAGCAGTTTAAATACAGGGGAAGGGAATGAAAAACTGTTTTTT
CASSLNTGEGNEKLFF
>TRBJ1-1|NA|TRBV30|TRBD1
TGTGCCTGGAGTTTGGACAGGGGTCGCGTGGGGAACACTGAAGCTTTCTTT
CAWSLDRGRVGNTEAFF
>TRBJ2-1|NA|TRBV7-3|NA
TGTGCCAGCAGCCCATCTAGTAATGGTGAGCAGTTCTTC
CASSPSSNGEQFF
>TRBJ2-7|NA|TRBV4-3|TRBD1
TGCGCCAGCAGTCGAACCGGGACAGGCGCCTACGAGCAGTACTTC
CASSRTGTGAYEQYF
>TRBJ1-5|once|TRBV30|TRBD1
TGTGCCTGGGGACAGGGGAAGGATAATCAGCCCCAGCATTTT
CAWGQGKDNQPQHF
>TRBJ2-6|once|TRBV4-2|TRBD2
TGTGCCAGCAGCCAAGATTATAGTAGCGGGCTCTCTGGGGCCAACGTCCTGACTTTC
CASSQDYSSGLSGANVLTF
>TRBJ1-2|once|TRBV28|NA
TGTGCCAGCAGGCTGGCGACAGTGCGGGGCTACACCTTC
CASRLATVRGYTF
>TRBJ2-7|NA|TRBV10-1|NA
TGCGCCAGCAGTGAGTCGAATGGGCGCGAGCAGTACTTC
CASSESNGREQYF
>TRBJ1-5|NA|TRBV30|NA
TGTGCCTGGACGGTCAAAGGCAATCAGCCCCAGCATTTT
CAWTVKGNQPQHF
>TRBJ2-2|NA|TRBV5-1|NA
TGCGCCAGCAGCTCCGGAGGGGCCGGGGAGCTGTTTTTT
CASSSGGAGELFF
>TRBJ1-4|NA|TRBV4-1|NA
TGCGCCAGCAGCCAAGCAGGGACAATGGGCGAAAAACTGTTTTTT
CASSQAGTMGEKLFF
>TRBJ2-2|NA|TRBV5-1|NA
TGCGCCAGCAGCCTGGGGGGGGACAGTGTCACCGGGGAGCTGTTTTTT
CASSLGGDSVTGELFF
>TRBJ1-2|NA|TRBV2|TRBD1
TGTGCCAGCAGGGGGGGACAGGGTCCAAACTATGGCTACACCTTC
CASRGGQGPNYGYTF
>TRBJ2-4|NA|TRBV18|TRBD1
TGTGCCAGCTCACCGACCAAAAAAACCGGGACAGGGGAATACTTC
CASSPTKKTGTGEYF
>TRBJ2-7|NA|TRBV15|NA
TGTGCCACCAGCACAGGCCAGAAGACCTACGAGCAGTACTTC
CATSTGQKTYEQYF
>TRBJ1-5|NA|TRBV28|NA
TGTGCCAGCCGCGCTAGTGTGAGCAATCAGCCCCAGCATTTT
CASRASVSNQPQHF
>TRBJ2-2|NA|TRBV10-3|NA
TGTGCCATCAGTGAGTCGATGACAAACACCGGGGAGCTGTTTTTT
CAISESMTNTGELFF
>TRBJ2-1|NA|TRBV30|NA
TGTGCCCTAGGTGTGAAGGGGCCGAGTAATGAGCAGTTCTTC
CALGVKGPSNEQFF
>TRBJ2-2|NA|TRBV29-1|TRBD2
TGCAGCGCAAAAGGGACTAGCGGGAGTATCGGGGAGCTGTTTTTT
CSAKGTSGSIGELFF
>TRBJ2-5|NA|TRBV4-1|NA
TGCGCCAGCAGCCAAGGGACGACCGGGGTTGGAGGAGAGACCCAGTACTTC
CASSQGTTGVGGETQYF
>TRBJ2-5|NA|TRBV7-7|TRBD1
TGTGCTAGCAGCTCGGACAGGGGCCAAGAGACCCAGTACTTC
CASSSDRGQETQYF
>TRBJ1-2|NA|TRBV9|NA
TGTGCCAGCAGCGTGTCAGGGGTATCCTATGGCTACACCTTC
CASSVSGVSYGYTF
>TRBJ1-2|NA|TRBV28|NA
TGTGCCAGCAGTTTGAGGCAGGGTATGTTGAGTGGCTACACCTTC
CASSLRQGMLSGYTF
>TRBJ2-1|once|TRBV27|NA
TGTGCCAGCAGTCCGGCGGGACTCAGGAGCTCCTACAATGAGCAGTTCTTC
CASSPAGLRSSYNEQFF
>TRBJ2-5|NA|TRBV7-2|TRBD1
TGTGCCAGCAGCTCGTCACAGGGGGCTTGGGAGACCCAGTACTTC
CASSSSQGAWETQYF
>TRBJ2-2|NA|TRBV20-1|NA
TGCAGTGCCTCTTCCACCGGGGAGCTGTTTTTT
CSASSTGELFF
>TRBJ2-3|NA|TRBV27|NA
TGTGCCAGCAGTGGAGCCCGTCGACTAGTTGACACAGATACGCAGTATTTT
CASSGARRLVDTDTQYF
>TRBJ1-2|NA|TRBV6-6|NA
TGTGCCAGTACAGGGAGAGGACACTATGGCTACACCTTC
CASTGRGHYGYTF
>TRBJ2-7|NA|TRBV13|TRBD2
TGTGCCAGCAGCCCGTCCCGACTAGCGGGGTCCTACGAGCAGTACTTC
CASSPSRLAGSYEQYF
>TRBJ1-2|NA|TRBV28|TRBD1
TGTGCCAGCAGTTCCCTGTACACAGGGGGCGTGGGGTATGGCTACACCTTC
CASSSLYTGGVGYGYTF
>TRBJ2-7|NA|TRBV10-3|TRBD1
TGTGCCATCAGTGAGGGGGACAGGGTATACGAGCAGTACTTC
CAISEGDRVYEQYF
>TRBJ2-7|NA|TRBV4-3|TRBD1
TGCGCCAGCAGCCAAGCTCTGGACAGGGTAGACGAGCAGTACTTC
CASSQALDRVDEQYF
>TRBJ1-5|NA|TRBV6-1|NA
TGTGCCAGCGCCGGAGGGCAGCCCCAGCATTTT
CASAGGQPQHF
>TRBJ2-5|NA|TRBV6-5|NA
TGTGCCAGCAGTCTCTTCAGGGAAATTTCGGAGACCCAGTACTTC
CASSLFREISETQYF
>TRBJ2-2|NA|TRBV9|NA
TGTGCCAGCAGCCCTCCGTCGGGGTACACCGGGGAGCTGTTTTTT
CASSPPSGYTGELFF
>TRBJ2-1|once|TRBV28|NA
TGTGCCAGCAGTGCCCCCGGACTGCACAATGAGCAGTTCTTC
CASSAPGLHNEQFF
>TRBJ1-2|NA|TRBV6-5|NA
TGTGCCAGCAGTAACGGGGGTTATGGCTACACCTTC
CASSNGGYGYTF
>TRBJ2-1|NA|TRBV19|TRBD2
TGTGCCAGTAGTATTGACGGTATGACGCGGGGGGAGCAGTTCTTC
CASSIDGMTRGEQFF
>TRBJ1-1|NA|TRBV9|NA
TGTGCCAGCAGCGCGGACATAAAAAACACTGAAGCTTTCTTT
CASSADIKNTEAFF
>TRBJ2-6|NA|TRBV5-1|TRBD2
TGCGCCAGCTCCTCCAGGCGGGAGGCCGGGGCCAACGTCCTGACTTTC
CASSSRREAGANVLTF
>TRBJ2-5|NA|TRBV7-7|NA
TGTGCCAGCAGCCGGGGGGCGACTAATCAAGAGACCCAGTACTTC
CASSRGATNQETQYF
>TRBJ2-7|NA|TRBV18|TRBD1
TGTGCCAGCTCCTTCAGGGGGCGGGACGAGCAGTACTTC
CASSFRGRDEQYF
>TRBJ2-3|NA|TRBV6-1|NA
TGTGCCAGCACCGAAGGTGGGAGCCTTGGTTATACGCAGTATTTT
CASTEGGSLGYTQYF
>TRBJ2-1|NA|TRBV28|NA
TGTGCCAGCAGTACAACGGGGGAGAGGGAGTTCTTC
CASSTTGEREFF
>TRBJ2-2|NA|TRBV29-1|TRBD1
TGCAGCGTTGATGGGACAGCGAACACCGGGGAGCTGTTTTTT
CSVDGTANTGELFF
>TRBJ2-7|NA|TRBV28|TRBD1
TGTGCCAGCACCGAACAGACAGGGGGCCCTTACGAGCAGTACTTC
CASTEQTGGPYEQYF
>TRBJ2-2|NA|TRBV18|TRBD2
TGTGCCAGCTACGGACTAGCGGGGAATACCGGGGAGCTGTTTTTT
CASYGLAGNTGELFF
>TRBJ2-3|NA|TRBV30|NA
TGTGCCTGGAGGACTAGGGTAGATACGCAGTATTTT
CAWRTRVDTQYF
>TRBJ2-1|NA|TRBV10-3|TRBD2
TGTGCCATCACGACTAGCGGGCAAGATGAGCAGTTCTTC
CAITTSGQDEQFF
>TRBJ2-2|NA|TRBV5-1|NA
TGCGCCAGCAGCCCGGGATCTATGACCACCGGGGAGCTGTTTTTT
CASSPGSMTTGELFF